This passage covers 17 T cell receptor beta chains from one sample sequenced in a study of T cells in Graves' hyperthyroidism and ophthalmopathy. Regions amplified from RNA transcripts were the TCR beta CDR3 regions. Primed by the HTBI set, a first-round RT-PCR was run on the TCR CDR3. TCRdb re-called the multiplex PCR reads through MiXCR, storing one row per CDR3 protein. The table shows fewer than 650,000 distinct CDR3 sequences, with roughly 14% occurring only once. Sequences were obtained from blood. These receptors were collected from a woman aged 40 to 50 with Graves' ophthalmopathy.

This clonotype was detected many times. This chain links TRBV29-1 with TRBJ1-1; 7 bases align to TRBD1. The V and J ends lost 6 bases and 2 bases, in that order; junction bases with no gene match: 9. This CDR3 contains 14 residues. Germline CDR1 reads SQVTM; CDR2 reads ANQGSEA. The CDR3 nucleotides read TGCAGCGTAGACTCGGGACAGCCTAACACTGAAGCTTTCTTT. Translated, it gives CSVDSGQPNTEAFF.

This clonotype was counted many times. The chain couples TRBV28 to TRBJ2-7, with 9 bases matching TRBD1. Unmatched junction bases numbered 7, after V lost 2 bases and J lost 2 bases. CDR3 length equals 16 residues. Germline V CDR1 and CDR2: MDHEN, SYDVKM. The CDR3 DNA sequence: TGTGCCAGCAGTTTAGCTCCGGGACAGGGAACCTACGAGCAGTACTTC. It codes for CASSLAPGQGTYEQYF.

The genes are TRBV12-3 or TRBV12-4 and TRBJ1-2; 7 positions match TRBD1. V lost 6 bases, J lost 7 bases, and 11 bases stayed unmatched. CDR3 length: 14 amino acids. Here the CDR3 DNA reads TGTGCCAGCAGACGACAGGGTGATGGAACTGGCTACACCTTC. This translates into CASRRQGDGTGYTF.

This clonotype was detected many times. CDR3 bases: TGTGCCAGCAGCGTAGTTGGACTAGCCCAAGAGACCCAGTACTTC. Amino acid sequence: CASSVVGLAQETQYF. The rearrangement links TRBV9 to TRBJ2-5; TRBD2 agrees at 8 bases. The CDR3 spans 15 residues. V lost 0 bases to trimming and J lost 1 base; unmatched junction nucleotides: 2. Germline V gene sequence: CDR1 SGDLS, CDR2 YYNGEE.

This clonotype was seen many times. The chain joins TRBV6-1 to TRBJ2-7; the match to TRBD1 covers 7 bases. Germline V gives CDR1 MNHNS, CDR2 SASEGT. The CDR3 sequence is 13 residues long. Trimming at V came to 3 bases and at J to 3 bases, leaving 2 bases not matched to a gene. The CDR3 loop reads CASSETGNYEQYF. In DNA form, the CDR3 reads TGTGCCAGCAGTGAGACAGGGAACTACGAGCAGTACTTC.

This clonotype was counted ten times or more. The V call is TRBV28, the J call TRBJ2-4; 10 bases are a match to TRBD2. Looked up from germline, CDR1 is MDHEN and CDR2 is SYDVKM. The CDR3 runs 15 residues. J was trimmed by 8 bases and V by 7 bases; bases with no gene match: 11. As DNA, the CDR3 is TGTGCCAGCAATCCGTCCCTAGCGGGAGTTGACATTCAGTACTTC. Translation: CASNPSLAGVDIQYF.

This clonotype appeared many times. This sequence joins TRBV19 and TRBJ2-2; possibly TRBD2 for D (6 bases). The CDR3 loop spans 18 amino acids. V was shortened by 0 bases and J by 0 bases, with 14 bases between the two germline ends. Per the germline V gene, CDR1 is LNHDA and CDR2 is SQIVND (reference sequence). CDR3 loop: CASSIDLAGYANTGELFF. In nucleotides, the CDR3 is TGTGCCAGTAGTATAGATCTTGCGGGATACGCGAACACCGGGGAGCTGTTTTTT.

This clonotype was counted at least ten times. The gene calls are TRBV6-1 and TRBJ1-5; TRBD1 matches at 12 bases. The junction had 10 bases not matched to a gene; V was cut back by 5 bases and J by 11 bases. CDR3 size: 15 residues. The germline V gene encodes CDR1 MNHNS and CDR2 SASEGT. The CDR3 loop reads CASSRGTGGLLTQHF. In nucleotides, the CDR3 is TGTGCCAGCAGTCGAGGGACAGGGGGCCTTTTAACCCAGCATTTT.

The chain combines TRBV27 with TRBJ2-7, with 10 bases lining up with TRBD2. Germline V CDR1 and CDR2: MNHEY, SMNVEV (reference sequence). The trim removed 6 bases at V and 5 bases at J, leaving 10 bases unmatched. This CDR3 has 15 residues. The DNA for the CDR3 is TGTGCCAGCAGGGCACATAGCGGGAGGTTCGACGAGCAGTACTTC. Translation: CASRAHSGRFDEQYF.

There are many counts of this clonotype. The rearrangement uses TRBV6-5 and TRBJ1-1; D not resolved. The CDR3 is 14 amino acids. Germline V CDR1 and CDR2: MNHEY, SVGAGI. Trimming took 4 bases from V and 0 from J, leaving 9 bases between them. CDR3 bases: TGTGCCAGCAGTTTACTTCATATGAACACTGAAGCTTTCTTT. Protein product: CASSLLHMNTEAFF.

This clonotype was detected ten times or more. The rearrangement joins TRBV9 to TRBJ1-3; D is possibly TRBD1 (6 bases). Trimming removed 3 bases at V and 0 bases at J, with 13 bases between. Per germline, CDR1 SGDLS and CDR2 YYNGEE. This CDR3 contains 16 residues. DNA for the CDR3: TGTGCCAGCAGCGCCACGGACAGTTACTCTGGAAACACCATATATTTT. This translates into CASSATDSYSGNTIYF.

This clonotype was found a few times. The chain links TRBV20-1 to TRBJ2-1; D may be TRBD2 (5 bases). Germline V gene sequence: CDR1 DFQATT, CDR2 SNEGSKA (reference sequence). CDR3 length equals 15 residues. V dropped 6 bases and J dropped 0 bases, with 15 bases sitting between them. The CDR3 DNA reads TGCAGTGCAGCCGTTGGGAGAGCCTCCTACAATGAGCAGTTCTTC. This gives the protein CSAAVGRASYNEQFF.

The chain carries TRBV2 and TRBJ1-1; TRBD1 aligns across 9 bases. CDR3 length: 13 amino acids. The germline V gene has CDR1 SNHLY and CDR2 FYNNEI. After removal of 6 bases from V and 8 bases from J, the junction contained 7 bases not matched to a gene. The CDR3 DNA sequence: TGTGCCAGCAGCCGGGACAGGGCGGCGGAAGCTTTCTTT. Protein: CASSRDRAAEAFF.

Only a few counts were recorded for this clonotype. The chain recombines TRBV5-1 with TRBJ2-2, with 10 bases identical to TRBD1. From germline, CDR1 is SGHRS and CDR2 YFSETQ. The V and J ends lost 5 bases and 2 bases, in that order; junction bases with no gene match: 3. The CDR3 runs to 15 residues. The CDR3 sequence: CASRRTGGNTGELFF. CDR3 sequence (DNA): TGCGCCAGCAGACGGACAGGGGGTAACACCGGGGAGCTGTTTTTT.

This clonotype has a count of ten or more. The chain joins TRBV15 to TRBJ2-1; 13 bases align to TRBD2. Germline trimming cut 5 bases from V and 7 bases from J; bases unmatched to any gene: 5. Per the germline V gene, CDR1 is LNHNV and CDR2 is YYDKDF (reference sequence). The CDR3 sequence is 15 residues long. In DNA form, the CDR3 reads TGTGCCACCAGCCCACTAGCGGGAGGGCTAAATGAGCAGTTCTTC. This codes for CATSPLAGGLNEQFF.

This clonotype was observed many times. The CDR3 DNA reads as TGTGCCAGCCGTCGGGGGGCGGAAGAGACCCAGTACTTC. Encoded protein: CASRRGAEETQYF. J is TRBJ2-5 and V is TRBV27; a weak D match, TRBD2 (7 bases). The germline V gene has CDR1 MNHEY and CDR2 SMNVEV (reference sequence). Trimming took 8 bases from V and 3 from J, leaving 13 bases between them. The CDR3 runs to 13 residues.

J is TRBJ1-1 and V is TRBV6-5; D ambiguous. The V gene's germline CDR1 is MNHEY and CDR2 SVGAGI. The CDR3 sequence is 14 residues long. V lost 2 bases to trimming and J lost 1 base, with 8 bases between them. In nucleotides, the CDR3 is TGTGCCAGCAGTTACAGTGAGCAGAACACTGAAGCTTTCTTT. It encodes CASSYSEQNTEAFF.